This TCR beta chain appears in the sequencing data of a study of blood T cell repertoires in COVID-19. The overall study: Acute and convalescent COVID-19 samples came from the United States, Italy and Spain.

Assay used: immunoSEQ multiplex PCR; TCRdb lists only in-frame clones, some missing. There are approximately 220,000 clones in the sample; around four fifths occur only once, and 4.8% lies in the top ten. Germline V gene sequence: CDR1 MGHDK, CDR2 SYGVNS. V shed 5 bases and J 0 bases; nucleotides not matched to a gene: 5. The CDR3 is 15 residues long. Participants' reported clinical history set cohort assignment. No more than 2 weeks before study entry, exposed participants had met a case of COVID-19. The material sequenced was PBMCs or T cells enriched from blood (not recorded which). The genes are TRBV25-1 and TRBJ2-3; the match to TRBD1 covers 7 bases. This sequence originates from a woman aged 45-59 years who had been exposed to COVID-19. The DNA of the CDR3 is TGTGCCAGCAGTTTGACAGGGCCAAGCACAGATACGCAGTATTTT. Translated, it gives CASSLTGPSTDTQYF. The variable domain in full, with the rest retrieved from reference TRBV25-1 and TRBJ2-3, is EADIYQTPRYLVIGTGKKITLECSQTMGHDKMYWYQQDPGMELHLIHYSYGVNSTEKGDLSSESTVSRIRTEHFPLTLESARPSHTSQYLCASSLTGPSTDTQYFGPGTRLTVL.